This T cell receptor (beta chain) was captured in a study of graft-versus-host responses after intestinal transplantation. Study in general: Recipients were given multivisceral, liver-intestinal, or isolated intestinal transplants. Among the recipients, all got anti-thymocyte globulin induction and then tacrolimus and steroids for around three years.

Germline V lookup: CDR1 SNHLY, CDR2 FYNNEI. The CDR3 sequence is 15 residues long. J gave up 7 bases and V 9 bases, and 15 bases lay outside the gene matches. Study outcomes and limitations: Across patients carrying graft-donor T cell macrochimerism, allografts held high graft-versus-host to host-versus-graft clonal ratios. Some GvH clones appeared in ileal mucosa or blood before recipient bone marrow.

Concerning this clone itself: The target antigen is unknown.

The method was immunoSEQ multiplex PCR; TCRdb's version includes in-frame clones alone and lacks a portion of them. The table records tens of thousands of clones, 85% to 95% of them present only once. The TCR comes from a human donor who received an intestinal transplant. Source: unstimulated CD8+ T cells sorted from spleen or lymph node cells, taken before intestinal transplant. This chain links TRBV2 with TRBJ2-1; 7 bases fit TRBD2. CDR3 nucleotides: TGTGCCAGTCACCTAGGGAGCGGGAAAGGGAATGAGCAGTTCTTC. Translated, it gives CASHLGSGKGNEQFF.